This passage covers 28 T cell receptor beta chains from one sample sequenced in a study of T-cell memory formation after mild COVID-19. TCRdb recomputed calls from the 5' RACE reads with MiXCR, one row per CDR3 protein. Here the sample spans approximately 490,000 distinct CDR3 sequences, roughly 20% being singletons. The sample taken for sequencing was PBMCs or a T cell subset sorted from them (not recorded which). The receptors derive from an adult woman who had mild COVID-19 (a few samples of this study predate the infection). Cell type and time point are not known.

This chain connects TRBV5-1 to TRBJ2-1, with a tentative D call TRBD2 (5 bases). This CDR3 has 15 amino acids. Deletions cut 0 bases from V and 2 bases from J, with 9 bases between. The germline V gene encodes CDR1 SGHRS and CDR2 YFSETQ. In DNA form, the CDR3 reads TGCGCCAGCAGCTTGGGTAGTAGCGCCTACAATGAGCAGTTCTTC. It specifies CASSLGSSAYNEQFF.

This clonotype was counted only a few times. The CDR3 nucleotides are TGCAGTGCTAGTTACGGGGTCGGGGCCAACGTCCTGACTTTC. Residues: CSASYGVGANVLTF. V gene TRBV20-1 combines with J gene TRBJ2-6; the D gene is possibly TRBD2 (5 bases). Germline-derived CDR1 and CDR2 are DFQATT and SNEGSKA (reference sequence). This CDR3 comprises 14 residues. With 3 bases removed from V and 4 bases from J, the gap between germline ends came to 10 bases.

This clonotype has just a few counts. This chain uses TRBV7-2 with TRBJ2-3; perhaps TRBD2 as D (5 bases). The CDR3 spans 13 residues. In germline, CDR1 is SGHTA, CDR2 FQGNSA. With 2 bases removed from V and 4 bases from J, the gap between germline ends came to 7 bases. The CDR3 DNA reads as TGTGCCAGCAGCTTAACTAGTTCAGATACGCAGTATTTT. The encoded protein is CASSLTSSDTQYF.

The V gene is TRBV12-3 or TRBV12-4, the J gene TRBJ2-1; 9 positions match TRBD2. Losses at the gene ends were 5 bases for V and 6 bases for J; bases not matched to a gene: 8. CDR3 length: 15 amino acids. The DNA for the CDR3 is TGTGCCAGCAGTCCGAGCGGGAGGCTTGCCAATGAGCAGTTCTTC. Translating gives CASSPSGRLANEQFF.

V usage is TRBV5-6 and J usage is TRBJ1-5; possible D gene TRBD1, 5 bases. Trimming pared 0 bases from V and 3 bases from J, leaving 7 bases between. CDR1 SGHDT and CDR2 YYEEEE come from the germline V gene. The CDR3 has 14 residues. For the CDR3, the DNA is TGTGCCAGCAGCTTGGTCAGGGACAATCAGCCCCAGCATTTT. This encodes CASSLVRDNQPQHF.

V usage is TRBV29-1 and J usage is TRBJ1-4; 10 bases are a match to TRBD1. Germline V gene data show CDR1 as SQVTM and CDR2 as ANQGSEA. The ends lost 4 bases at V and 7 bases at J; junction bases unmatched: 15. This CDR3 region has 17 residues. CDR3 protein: CSVAGTGALSLGEKLFF. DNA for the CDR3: TGCAGCGTTGCCGGGACAGGGGCTTTGAGTCTAGGTGAAAAACTGTTTTTT.

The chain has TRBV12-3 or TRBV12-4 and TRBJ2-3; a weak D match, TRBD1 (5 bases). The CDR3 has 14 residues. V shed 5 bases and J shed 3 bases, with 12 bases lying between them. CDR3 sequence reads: CASSRNPGTDTQYF. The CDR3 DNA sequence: TGTGCCAGCAGTAGAAACCCAGGGACAGATACGCAGTATTTT.

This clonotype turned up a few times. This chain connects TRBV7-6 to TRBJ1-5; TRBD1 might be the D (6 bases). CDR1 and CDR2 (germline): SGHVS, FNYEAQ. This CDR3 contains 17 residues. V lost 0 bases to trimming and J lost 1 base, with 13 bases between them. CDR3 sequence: CASSLASGRGSNQPQHF. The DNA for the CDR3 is TGTGCCAGCAGCTTAGCGAGTGGGAGGGGGAGCAATCAGCCCCAGCATTTT.

CDR3 nucleotide sequence: TGCGCCAGCAGCTTTGCCCAGGGGGTATACAATGAGCAGTTCTTC. This sequence encodes CASSFAQGVYNEQFF. The chain links TRBV5-1 to TRBJ2-1, with 7 bases fitting TRBD1. The CDR3 is made up of 15 amino acids. The V segment lost 2 bases and the J segment 4 bases; nucleotides outside the gene matches: 6. Per germline, CDR1 SGHRS and CDR2 YFSETQ.

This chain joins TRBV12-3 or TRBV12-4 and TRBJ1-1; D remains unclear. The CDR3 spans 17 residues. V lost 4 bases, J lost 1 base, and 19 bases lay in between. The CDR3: CASSYSRNWRRNTEAFF. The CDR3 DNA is TGTGCCAGCAGTTATTCCCGGAACTGGCGCCGGAACACTGAAGCTTTCTTT.

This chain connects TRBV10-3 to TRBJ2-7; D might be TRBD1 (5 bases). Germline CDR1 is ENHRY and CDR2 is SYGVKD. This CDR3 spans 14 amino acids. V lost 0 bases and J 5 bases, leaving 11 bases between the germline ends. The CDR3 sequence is CAISESQGSHEQYF. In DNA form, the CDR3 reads TGTGCCATCAGTGAGTCGCAGGGTAGCCACGAGCAGTACTTC.

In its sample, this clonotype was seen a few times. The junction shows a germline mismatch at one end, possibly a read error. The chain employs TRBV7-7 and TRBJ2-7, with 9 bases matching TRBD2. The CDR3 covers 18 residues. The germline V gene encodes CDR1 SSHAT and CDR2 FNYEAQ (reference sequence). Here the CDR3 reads CASSPFPLGREGPMEQYF. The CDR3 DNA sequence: TGTGCTAGCAGCCCCTTCCCACTAGGGCGGGAGGGCCCCATGGAGCAGTACTTC.

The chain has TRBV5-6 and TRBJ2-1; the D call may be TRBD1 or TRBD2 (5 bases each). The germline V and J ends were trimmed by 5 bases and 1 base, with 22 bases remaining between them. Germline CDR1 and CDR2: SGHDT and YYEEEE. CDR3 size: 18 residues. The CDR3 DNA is TGTGCCAGCAGACCGGGACGTCAGATGTTTGGGTCCTACAATGAGCAGTTCTTC. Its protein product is CASRPGRQMFGSYNEQFF.

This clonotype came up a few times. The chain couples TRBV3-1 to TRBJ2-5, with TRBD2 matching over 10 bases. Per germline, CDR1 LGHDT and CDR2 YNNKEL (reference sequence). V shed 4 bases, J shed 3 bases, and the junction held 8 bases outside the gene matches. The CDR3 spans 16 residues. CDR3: CASSPGLAIGEETQYF. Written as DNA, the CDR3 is TGTGCCAGCAGCCCGGGACTAGCGATAGGGGAAGAGACCCAGTACTTC.

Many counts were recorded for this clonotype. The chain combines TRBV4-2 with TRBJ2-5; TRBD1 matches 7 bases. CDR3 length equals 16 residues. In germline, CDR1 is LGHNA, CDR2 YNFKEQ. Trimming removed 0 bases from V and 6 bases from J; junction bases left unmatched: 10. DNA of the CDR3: TGTGCCAGCAGCCAAGATAACAGGGGTGTGGGGAAGACCCAGTACTTC. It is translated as CASSQDNRGVGKTQYF.

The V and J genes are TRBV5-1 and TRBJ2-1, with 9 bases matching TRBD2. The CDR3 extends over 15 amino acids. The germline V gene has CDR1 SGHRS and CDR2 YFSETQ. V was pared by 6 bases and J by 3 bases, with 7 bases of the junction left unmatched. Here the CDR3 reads CASNPISGSYNEQFF. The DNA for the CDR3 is TGCGCCAGCAACCCAATTAGCGGGAGCTACAATGAGCAGTTCTTC.

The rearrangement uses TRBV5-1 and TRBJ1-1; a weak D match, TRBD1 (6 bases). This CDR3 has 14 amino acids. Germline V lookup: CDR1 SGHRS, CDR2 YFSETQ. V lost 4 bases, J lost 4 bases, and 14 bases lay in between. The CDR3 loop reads CASSTTGSGTEAFF. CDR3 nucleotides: TGCGCCAGCAGCACAACAGGGAGTGGCACTGAAGCTTTCTTT. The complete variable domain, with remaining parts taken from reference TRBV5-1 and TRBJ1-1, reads KAGVTQTPRYLIKTRGQQVTLSCSPISGHRSVSWYQQTPGQGLQFLFEYFSETQRNKGNFPGRFSGRQFSNSRSEMNVSTLELGDSALYLCASSTTGSGTEAFFGQGTRLTVV.

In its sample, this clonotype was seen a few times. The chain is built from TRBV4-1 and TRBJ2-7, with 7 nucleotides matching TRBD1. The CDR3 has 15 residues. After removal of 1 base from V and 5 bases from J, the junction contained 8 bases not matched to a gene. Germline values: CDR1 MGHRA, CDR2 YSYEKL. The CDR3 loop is CASSQGWTGANEQYF. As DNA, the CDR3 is TGCGCCAGCAGCCAAGGTTGGACAGGCGCTAACGAGCAGTACTTC.

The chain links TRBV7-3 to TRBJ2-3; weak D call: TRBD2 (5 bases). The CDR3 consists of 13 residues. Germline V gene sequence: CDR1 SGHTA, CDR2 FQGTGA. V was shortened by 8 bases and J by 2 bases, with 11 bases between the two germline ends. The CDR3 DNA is TGTGCCAGCTTCGGAGGATTCACAGATACGCAGTATTTT. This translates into CASFGGFTDTQYF.

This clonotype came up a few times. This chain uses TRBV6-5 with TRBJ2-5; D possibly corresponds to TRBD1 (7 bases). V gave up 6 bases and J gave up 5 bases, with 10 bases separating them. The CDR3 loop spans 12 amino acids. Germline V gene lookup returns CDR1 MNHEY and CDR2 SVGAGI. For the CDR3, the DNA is TGTGCCAGCAGGGCAGGGGGGGAGACCCAGTACTTC. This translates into CASRAGGETQYF.

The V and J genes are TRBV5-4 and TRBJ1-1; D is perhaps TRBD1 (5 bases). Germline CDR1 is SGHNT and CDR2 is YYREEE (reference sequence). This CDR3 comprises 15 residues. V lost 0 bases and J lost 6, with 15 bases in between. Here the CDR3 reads CASSLERGTLAEAFF. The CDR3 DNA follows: TGTGCCAGCAGCTTGGAGCGGGGGACTCTCGCTGAAGCTTTCTTT.

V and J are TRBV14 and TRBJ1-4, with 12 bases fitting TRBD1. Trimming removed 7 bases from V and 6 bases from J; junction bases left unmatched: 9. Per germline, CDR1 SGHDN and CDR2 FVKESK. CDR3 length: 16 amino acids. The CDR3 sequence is CASKGTGGPGHEKLFF. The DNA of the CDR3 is TGTGCCAGCAAAGGGACAGGGGGCCCGGGGCATGAAAAACTGTTTTTT.

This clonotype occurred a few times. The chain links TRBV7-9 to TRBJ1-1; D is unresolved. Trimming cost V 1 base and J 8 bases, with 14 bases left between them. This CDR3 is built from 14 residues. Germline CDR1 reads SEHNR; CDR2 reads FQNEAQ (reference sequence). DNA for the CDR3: TGTGCCAGCAGCTTAGTTCTGGGAGCGGCCGAAGCTTTCTTT. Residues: CASSLVLGAAEAFF.

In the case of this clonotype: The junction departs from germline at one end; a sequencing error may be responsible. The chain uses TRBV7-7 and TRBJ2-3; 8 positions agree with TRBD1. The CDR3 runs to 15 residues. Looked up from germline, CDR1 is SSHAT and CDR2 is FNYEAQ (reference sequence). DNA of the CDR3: TGTGCTAGCAGTCAGGGGGCCCGCGGGTCAGATACGCAGTATTTT. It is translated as CASSQGARGSDTQYF.

The CDR3 loop reads CASSLEAGGDTDTQYF. For the CDR3, the DNA is TGCGCCAGCAGCTTGGAAGCGGGGGGAGACACAGATACGCAGTATTTT. The chain links TRBV5-1 to TRBJ2-3; 9 bases are shared with TRBD2. Germline CDR1 SGHRS, CDR2 YFSETQ. V trimming: 0 bases; J trimming: 2 bases; junction bases outside the gene matches: 4. This CDR3 comprises 16 residues.

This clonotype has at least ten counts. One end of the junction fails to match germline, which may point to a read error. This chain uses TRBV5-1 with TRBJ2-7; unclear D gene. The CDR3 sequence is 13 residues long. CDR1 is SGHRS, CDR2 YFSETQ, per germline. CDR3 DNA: TGTGCCAGCAGCTCCGGGCCCTCCTACGAGCAGTACTTC. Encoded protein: CASSSGPSYEQYF.

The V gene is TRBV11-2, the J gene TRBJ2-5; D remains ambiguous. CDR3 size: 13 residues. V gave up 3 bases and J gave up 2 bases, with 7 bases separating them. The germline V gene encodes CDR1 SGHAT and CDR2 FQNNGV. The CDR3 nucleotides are TGTGCCAGCAGCTTCTTGCTGCAAGAGACCCAGTACTTC. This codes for CASSFLLQETQYF.

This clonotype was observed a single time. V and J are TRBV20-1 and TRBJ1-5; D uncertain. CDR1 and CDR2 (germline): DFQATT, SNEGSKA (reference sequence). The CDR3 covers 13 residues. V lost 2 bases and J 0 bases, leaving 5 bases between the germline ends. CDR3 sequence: CSARPSSNQPQHF. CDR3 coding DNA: TGCAGTGCTAGACCTTCTAGCAATCAGCCCCAGCATTTT.